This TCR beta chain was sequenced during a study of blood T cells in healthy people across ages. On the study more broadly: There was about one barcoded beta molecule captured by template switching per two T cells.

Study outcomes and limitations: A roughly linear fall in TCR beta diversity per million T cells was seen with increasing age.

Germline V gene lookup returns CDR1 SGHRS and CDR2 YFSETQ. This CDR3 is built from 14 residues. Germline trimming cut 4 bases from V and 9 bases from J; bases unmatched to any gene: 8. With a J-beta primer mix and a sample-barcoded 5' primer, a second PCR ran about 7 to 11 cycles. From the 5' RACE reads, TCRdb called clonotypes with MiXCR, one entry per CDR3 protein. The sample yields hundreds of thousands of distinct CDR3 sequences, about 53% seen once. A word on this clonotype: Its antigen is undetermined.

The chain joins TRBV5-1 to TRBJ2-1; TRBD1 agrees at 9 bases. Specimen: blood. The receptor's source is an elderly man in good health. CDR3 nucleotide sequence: TGCGCCAGCAGCCAGGGACAGGGAGGCGGTGAGCAGTTCTTC. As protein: CASSQGQGGGEQFF.